This TCR beta chain is drawn from a study of vaccination effects on CD4 cells after COVID-19. Study at large: Either the mRNA-1273 or the BNT162b2 vaccine was given to participants as two doses. General study findings and limits: Both infection-induced and vaccine-induced clones contracted markedly at late post-vaccination timepoints.

Within the ViraFEST assay, antigen-specific CD4+ T cells underwent expansion with viral peptide pools prior to sequencing. Cells that had been cultured for less than 13 days were the source of isolated CD4+ T cells. Wells each received 1.5 million to 2.5 million PBMC, cultured with around 9.6 IU/ml IL-2 and about 9.4 ug/ml peptides. The authors exchanged half the medium for IL-2 medium on days 3 and 7. The table came from immunoSEQ multiplex PCR; TCRdb's copy has only in-frame clones and leaves some out. Of some 14,000 clones listed, approximately 82% are singletons. This clone was seen once. Its antigen is as yet unknown. Germline loops: CDR1 SNHLY, CDR2 FYNNEI. V shed 6 bases and J shed 2 bases, with 8 bases lying between them. This CDR3 contains 13 residues.

The origin of this receptor is a human donor who received a COVID-19 vaccine. The V and J genes are TRBV2 and TRBJ1-3, with D maybe TRBD1 (6 bases). Sequencing was performed on CD4+ T cells from PBMCs cultured with HCoV-229E spike peptides, taken before COVID-19 vaccination. The chain's CDR3 is CASSRTAGNTIYF. The CDR3 DNA reads TGTGCCAGCAGCCGGACAGCTGGAAACACCATATATTTT.